A single sample gave rise to the 7 T cell receptor beta chains below, sequenced in a study of technical replicates of blood from four donors. TCRdb's copy holds only in-frame clones and misses some; the assay was immunoSEQ multiplex PCR. The sample shows tens of thousands of clones, 90% to 95% of them seen only once. The specimen was T cells isolated from PBMCs. These receptors all stem from a human donor in good health.

This chain connects TRBV27 to TRBJ2-7; TRBD1 aligns across 7 bases. Unmatched junction bases numbered 3, after V lost 1 base and J lost 3 bases. Germline V gene data show CDR1 as MNHEY and CDR2 as SMNVEV (reference sequence). The CDR3 length is 14 residues. CDR3 bases: TGTGCCAGCAGTTTATACCGGGACAGCTACGAGCAGTACTTC. Amino acid sequence: CASSLYRDSYEQYF.

The chain uses TRBV10-2 and TRBJ1-5; 10 nucleotides match TRBD1. The trim removed 6 bases at V and 2 bases at J, leaving 4 bases unmatched. Germline CDR1 reads WSHSY; CDR2 reads SAAADI. This CDR3 comprises 15 residues. The CDR3 coding sequence is TGCGCCAGCAGAGAGACAGGGGGCGGCAATCAGCCCCAGCATTTT. Amino acids: CASRETGGGNQPQHF.

The chain joins TRBV29-1 to TRBJ2-7, with TRBD2 as a possible D gene (6 bases). CDR1 is SQVTM, CDR2 ANQGSEA, per germline. This CDR3 region has 12 residues. Trimming took off 5 bases at V and 3 bases at J, with 11 bases between the two ends. CDR3 in DNA: TGCAGCGTTTCTGGGGACTTCTACGAGCAGTACTTC. Protein: CSVSGDFYEQYF.

The rearrangement joins TRBV6-1 to TRBJ1-2, with D uncertain. The CDR3 loop spans 13 amino acids. With 6 bases removed from V and 4 bases from J, the gap between germline ends came to 12 bases. Germline values: CDR1 MNHNS, CDR2 SASEGT. This chain's CDR3 is CASSQGLVYGYTF. The CDR3 DNA follows: TGTGCCAGCAGCCAAGGACTTGTCTATGGCTACACCTTC.

This rearrangement joins TRBV11-3 to TRBJ2-7; 8 nucleotides match TRBD2. Germline V gene sequence: CDR1 SGHNT, CDR2 YENEEA. Germline trimming cut 5 bases from V and 5 bases from J; bases unmatched to any gene: 8. The CDR3 is made up of 14 amino acids. The CDR3 nucleotides read TGTGCCAGCAGCCTTGGACTAGCTTGGCACGAGCAGTACTTC. Translation gives CASSLGLAWHEQYF.

This chain links TRBV4-3 with TRBJ2-3; a possible D gene is TRBD2 (5 bases). CDR3 length equals 17 residues. V dropped 3 bases and J dropped 5 bases, with 21 bases sitting between them. Germline values: CDR1 LGHNA, CDR2 YSLEER. Written as DNA, the CDR3 is TGCGCCAGCAGCCAGCCAAGCCTGGACCCAGAGGGAGATACGCAGTATTTT. Its protein is CASSQPSLDPEGDTQYF.

The rearrangement uses TRBV28 and TRBJ2-7, with 9 bases that match TRBD1. CDR3 size: 13 residues. V lost 7 bases, J lost 5 bases, and 6 bases stayed unmatched. Germline-derived CDR1 and CDR2 are MDHEN and SYDVKM. The CDR3 spells CASTQTGGDEQYF. As DNA, the CDR3 is TGTGCCAGCACCCAGACAGGGGGAGACGAGCAGTACTTC.